This T cell receptor (beta chain) derives from a study of long-term antiretroviral therapy in people with HIV. The CDR3 is made up of 11 amino acids. The ends were cut back, 3 bases at V and 6 bases at J, with 3 bases in the middle. Looked up from germline, CDR1 is SGDLS and CDR2 is YYNGEE. This clone appeared a few times. The immunoSEQ assay was v3.0, run at survey level. Per sample, sequencing targeted roughly 35,000-50,000 T-cell genomes. Clones were sequenced by immunoSEQ multiplex PCR, and TCRdb holds only the in-frame ones, with some missing. Found here are about 22,000 clones, around 85% of them singletons; the top ten hold approximately 4%.

This specimen consisted of unsorted PBMCs, obtained approximately 4 years after starting antiretroviral therapy. This sequence originates from a man younger than 30 with HIV. The chain is built from TRBV9 and TRBJ2-2, with no clear D. In DNA form, the CDR3 reads TGTGCCAGCAGCGACCCCGGGGAGCTGTTTTTT. The encoded protein is CASSDPGELFF.